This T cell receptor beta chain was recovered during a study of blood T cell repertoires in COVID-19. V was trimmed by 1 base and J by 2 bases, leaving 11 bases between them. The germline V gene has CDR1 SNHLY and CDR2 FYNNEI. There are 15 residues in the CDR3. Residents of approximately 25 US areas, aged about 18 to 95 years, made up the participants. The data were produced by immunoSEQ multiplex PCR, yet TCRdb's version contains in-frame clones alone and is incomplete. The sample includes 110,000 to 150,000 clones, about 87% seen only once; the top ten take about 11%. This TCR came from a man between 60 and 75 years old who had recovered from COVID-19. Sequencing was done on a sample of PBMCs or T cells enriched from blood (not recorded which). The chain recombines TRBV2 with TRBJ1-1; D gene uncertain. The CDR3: CASSEGLNINTEAFF. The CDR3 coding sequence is TGTGCCAGCAGTGAAGGTCTCAACATAAACACTGAAGCTTTCTTT.